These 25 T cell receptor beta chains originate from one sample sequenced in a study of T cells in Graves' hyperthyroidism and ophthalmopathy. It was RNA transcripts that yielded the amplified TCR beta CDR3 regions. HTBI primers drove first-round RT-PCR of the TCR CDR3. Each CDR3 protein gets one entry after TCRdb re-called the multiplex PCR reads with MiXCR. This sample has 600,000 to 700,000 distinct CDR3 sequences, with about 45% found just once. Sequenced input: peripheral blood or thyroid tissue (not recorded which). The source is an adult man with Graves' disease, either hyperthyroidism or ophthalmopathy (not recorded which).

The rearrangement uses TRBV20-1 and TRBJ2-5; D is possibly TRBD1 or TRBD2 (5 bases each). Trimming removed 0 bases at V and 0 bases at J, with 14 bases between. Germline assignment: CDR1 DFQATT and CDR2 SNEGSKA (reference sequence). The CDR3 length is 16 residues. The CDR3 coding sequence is TGCAGTGCTAGAGACAGGGTGCGGGCGTACCAAGAGACCCAGTACTTC. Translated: CSARDRVRAYQETQYF.

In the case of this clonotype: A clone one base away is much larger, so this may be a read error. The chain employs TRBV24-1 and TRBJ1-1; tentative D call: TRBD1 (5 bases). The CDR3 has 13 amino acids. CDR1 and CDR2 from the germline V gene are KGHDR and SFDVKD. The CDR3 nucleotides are TGTGCCACCGGTGACCAGGGTAGGGCTGAAGCTTTCTTT. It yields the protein CATGDQGRAEAFF.

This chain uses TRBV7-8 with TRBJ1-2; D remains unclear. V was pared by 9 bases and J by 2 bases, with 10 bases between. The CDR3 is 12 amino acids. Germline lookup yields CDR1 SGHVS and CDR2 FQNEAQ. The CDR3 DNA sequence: TGTGCCAGTATGGGTCCCAACTATGGCTACACCTTC. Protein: CASMGPNYGYTF.

CDR3 sequence (DNA): TGTGCCAGCAGTACCGGGAAGAGGGGGATGAACACTGAAGCTTTCTTT. Its protein product is CASSTGKRGMNTEAFF. This rearrangement joins TRBV2 to TRBJ1-1, with D possibly TRBD1 on 6 matching bases. The germline V and J ends were trimmed by 5 bases and 0 bases, with 16 bases remaining between them. The CDR3 is 16 amino acids. The germline V gene encodes CDR1 SNHLY and CDR2 FYNNEI. Full variable domain (outside the CDR3, taken from reference TRBV2 and TRBJ1-1): EPEVTQTPSHQVTQMGQEVILRCVPISNHLYFYWYRQILGQKVEFLVSFYNNEISEKSEIFDDQFSVERPDGSNFTLKIRSTKLEDSAMYFCASSTGKRGMNTEAFFGQGTRLTVV.

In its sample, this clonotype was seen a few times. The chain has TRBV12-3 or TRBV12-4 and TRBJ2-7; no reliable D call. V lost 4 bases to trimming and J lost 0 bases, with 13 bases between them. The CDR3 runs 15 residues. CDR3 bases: TGTGCCAGCAGTTACCGTGGGGTCTCCTCCTACGAGCAGTACTTC. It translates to CASSYRGVSSYEQYF.

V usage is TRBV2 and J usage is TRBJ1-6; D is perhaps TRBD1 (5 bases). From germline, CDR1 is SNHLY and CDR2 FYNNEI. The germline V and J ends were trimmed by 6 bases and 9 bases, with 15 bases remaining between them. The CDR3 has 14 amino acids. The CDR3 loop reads CASRDEAGSSPLHF. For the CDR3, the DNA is TGTGCCAGCAGAGATGAGGCAGGGTCTTCACCCCTCCACTTT.

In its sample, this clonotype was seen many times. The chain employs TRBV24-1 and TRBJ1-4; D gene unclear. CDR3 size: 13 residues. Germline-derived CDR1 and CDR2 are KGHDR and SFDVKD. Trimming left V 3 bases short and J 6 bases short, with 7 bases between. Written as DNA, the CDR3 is TGTGCCACCAGTGATCCCGCCGATGAAAAACTGTTTTTT. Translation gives CATSDPADEKLFF.

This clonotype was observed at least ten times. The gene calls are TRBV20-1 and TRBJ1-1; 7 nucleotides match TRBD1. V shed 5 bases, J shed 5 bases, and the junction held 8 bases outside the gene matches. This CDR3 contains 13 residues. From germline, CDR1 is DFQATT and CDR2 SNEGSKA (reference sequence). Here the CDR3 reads CSAETGRATEAFF. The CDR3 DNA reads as TGCAGTGCTGAGACAGGGAGGGCGACTGAAGCTTTCTTT.

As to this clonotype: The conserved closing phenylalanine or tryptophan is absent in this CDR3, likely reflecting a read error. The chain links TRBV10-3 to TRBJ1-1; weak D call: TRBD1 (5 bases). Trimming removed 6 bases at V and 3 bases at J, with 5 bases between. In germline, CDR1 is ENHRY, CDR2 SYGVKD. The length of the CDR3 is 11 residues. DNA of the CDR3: TGTGCCATCAGGGGGGACACTGAAGCTTTCCTT. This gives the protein CAIRGDTEAFL.

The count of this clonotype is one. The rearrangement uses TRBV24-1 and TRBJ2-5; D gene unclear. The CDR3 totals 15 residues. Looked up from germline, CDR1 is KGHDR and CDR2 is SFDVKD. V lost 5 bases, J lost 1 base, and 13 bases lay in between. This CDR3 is CATSGSGFGQETQYF. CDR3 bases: TGTGCCACCAGTGGCTCCGGGTTTGGCCAAGAGACCCAGTACTTC.

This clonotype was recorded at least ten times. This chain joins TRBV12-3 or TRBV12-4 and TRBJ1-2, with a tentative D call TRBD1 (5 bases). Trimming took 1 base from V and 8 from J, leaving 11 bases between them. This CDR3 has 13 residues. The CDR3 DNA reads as TGTGCCAGCAGTTTAGGGGGCGATGGAGGCTACACCTTC. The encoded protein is CASSLGGDGGYTF.

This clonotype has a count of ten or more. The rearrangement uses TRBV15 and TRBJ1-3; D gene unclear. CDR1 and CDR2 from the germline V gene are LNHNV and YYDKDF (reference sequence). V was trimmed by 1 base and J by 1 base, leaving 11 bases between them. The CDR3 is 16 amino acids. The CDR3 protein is CATSRGFRESGNTIYF. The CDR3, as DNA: TGTGCCACCAGCAGAGGTTTTAGAGAGTCTGGAAACACCATATATTTT.

The CDR3 region has the DNA TGTGCCAGCAGGACGTCGCTGGGGACAGATACGCAGTATTTT. Its protein is CASRTSLGTDTQYF. The chain uses TRBV2 and TRBJ2-3; D gene ambiguous. Trimming stripped 6 bases from V and 3 bases from J, with 13 bases between. The CDR3 is 14 residues long. Germline assignment: CDR1 SNHLY and CDR2 FYNNEI.

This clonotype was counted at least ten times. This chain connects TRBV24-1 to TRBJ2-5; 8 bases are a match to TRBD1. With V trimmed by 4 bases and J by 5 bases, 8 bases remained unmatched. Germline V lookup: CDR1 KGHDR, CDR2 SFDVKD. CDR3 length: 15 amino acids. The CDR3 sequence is CATSDPTRGLETQYF. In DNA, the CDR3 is TGTGCCACCAGTGACCCCACCAGGGGGCTTGAGACCCAGTACTTC.

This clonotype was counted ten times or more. CDR3 protein: CATSDSDSYEQYF. The CDR3, as DNA: TGTGCCACCAGTGATTCGGACAGTTACGAGCAGTACTTC. The chain recombines TRBV24-1 with TRBJ2-7; possibly TRBD1 for D (6 bases). Germline V gene lookup returns CDR1 KGHDR and CDR2 SFDVKD. Deletions cut 2 bases from V and 4 bases from J, with 8 bases between. The CDR3 spans 13 residues.

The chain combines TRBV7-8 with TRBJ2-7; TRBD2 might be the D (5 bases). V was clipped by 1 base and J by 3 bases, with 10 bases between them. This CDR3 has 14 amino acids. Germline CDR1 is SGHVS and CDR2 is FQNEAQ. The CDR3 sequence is CASSLGLGLYEQYF. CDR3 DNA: TGTGCCAGCAGCTTAGGTCTTGGACTCTACGAGCAGTACTTC. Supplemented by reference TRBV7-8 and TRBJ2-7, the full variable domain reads GAGVSQSPRYKVAKRGQDVALRCDPISGHVSLFWYQQALGQGPEFLTYFQNEAQLDKSGLPSDRFFAERPEGSVSTLKIQRTQQEDSAVYLCASSLGLGLYEQYFGPGTRLTVT.

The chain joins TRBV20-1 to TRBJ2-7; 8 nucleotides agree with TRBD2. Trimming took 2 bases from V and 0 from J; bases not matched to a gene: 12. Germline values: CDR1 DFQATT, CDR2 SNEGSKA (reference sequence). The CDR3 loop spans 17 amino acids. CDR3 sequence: CSARSPFSSGSSYEQYF. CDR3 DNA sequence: TGCAGTGCTAGATCGCCCTTTTCGAGCGGGAGCTCCTACGAGCAGTACTTC.

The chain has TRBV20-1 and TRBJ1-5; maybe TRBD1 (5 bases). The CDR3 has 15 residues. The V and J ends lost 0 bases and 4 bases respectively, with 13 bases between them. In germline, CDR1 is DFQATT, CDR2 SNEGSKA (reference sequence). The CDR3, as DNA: TGCAGTGCTAGAGATAGGGGCGGGTTTAATCAGCCCCAGCATTTT. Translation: CSARDRGGFNQPQHF.

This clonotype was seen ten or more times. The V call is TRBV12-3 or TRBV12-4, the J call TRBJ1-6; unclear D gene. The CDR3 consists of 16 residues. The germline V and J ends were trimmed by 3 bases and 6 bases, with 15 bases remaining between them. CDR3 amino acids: CASSFSGRALNSPLHF. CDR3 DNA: TGTGCCAGCAGTTTTTCGGGTCGGGCCCTTAATTCACCCCTCCACTTT.

Here the CDR3 reads CASSLGLVAPDTQYF. CDR3 sequence (DNA): TGTGCCAGCAGCTTAGGGCTAGTTGCCCCAGATACGCAGTATTTT. V gene TRBV7-2 combines with J gene TRBJ2-3; D is undetermined. CDR1 SGHTA and CDR2 FQGNSA come from the germline V gene. Trimming removed 1 base from V and 4 bases from J, with 12 bases in between. There are 15 residues in the CDR3.

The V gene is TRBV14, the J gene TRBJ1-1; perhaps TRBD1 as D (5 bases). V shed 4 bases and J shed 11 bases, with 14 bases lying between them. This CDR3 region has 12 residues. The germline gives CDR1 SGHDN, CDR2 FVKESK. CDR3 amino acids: CASSPGPPRAFF. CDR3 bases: TGTGCCAGCAGCCCGGGACCCCCACGGGCTTTCTTT.

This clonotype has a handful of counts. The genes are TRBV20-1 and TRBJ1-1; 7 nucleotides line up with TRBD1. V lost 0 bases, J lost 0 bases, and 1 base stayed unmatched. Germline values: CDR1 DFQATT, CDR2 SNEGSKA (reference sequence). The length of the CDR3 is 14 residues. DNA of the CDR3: TGCAGTGCTAGAGACAGGGGGATGAACACTGAAGCTTTCTTT. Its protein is CSARDRGMNTEAFF.

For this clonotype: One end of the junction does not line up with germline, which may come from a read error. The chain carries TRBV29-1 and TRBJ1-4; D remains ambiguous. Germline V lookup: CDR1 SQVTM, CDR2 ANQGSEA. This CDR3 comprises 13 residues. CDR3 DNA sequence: TGCAGCGTTGAATCCGGAACTAATGAAAAACCGTTTTTT. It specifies CSVESGTNEKPFF.

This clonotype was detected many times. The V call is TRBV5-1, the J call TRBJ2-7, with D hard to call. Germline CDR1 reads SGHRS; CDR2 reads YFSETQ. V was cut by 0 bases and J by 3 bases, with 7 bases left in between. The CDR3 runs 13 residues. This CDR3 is CASSLDQDYEQYF. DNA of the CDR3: TGCGCCAGCAGCTTGGACCAGGACTACGAGCAGTACTTC. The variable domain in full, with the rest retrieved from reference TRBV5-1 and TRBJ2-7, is KAGVTQTPRYLIKTRGQQVTLSCSPISGHRSVSWYQQTPGQGLQFLFEYFSETQRNKGNFPGRFSGRQFSNSRSEMNVSTLELGDSALYLCASSLDQDYEQYFGPGTRLTVT.

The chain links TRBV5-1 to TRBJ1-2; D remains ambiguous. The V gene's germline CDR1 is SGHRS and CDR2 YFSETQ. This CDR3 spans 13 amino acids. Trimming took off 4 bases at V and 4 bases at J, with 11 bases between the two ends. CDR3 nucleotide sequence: TGCGCCAGCAGCCTAGGGTCCTTCTATGGCTACACCTTC. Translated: CASSLGSFYGYTF.